This T cell receptor beta chain was identified in a study of long-term antiretroviral therapy in people with HIV. Study-level points and caveats: In samples taken after ART, diversity increased but remained below transplant donor control levels.

In regard to this clone: No antigen is known for it.

Each specimen consisted of about 0.95-11 million cryopreserved PBMC prior to extraction of DNA. CDR1 is LNHDA, CDR2 SQIVND, per germline (reference sequence). The V end lost 3 bases, the J end lost 2 bases, and 11 bases lay between the germline ends. The CDR3 is 14 residues long. At the survey level, the v3.0 immunoSEQ assay was run. Some clones are missing from TCRdb's copy, which holds only in-frame ones; the method was immunoSEQ multiplex PCR. The sample has some 24,000 clones; roughly 77% are singletons. This sequence was found in a man aged 25-40 years with HIV. The J gene is TRBJ2-7, the V gene TRBV19; tentative D call: TRBD1 (5 bases). The sequenced sample was unsorted PBMCs, obtained 4.4 years after starting antiretroviral therapy. This chain's CDR3 is CASSISGLPYEQYF. CDR3 in DNA: TGTGCCAGTAGTATTTCAGGGTTGCCCTACGAGCAGTACTTC.